This entry lists 12 T cell receptor beta chains sequenced from one sample in a study of cytomegalovirus exposure and HLA in healthy donors. PCR amplification relied on 60 Vbeta primers (plus 13 Jbeta primers). Measured with immunoSEQ multiplex PCR; TCRdb has only the in-frame clones, and not every one. The table lists 110,000 or so clones, 65% to 75% of them singletons. The sample comprised PBMCs. The receptors stem from a woman aged 40 to 50 in good health and CMV-seropositive.

The chain is built from TRBV4-1 and TRBJ1-2; the D gene is possibly TRBD1 (6 bases). Trimming removed 1 base at V and 0 bases at J, with 12 bases between. This CDR3 spans 16 amino acids. Germline V CDR1 and CDR2: MGHRA, YSYEKL. The CDR3 reads CASSQGDIRSNYGYTF. The CDR3 coding sequence is TGCGCCAGCAGCCAAGGGGACATCAGGTCTAACTATGGCTACACCTTC.

The chain carries TRBV27 and TRBJ1-2; D is undetermined. Per the germline V gene, CDR1 is MNHEY and CDR2 is SMNVEV (reference sequence). The CDR3 loop spans 16 amino acids. Trimming took 2 bases from V and 0 from J, leaving 13 bases between them. CDR3 sequence: CASSLQVTPANYGYTF. The CDR3 DNA sequence: TGTGCCAGCAGTTTACAGGTCACTCCAGCTAACTATGGCTACACCTTC.

In this sample, this clone turned up a few times. The V call is TRBV18, the J call TRBJ2-2; TRBD1 aligns across 7 bases. Germline loops: CDR1 KGHSH, CDR2 LQKENI. The length of the CDR3 is 15 residues. Trimming at V came to 5 bases and at J to 5 bases, leaving 8 bases not matched to a gene. The CDR3 coding sequence is TGTGCCAGCTCATTTGGACAGGAGAAAACCGGGGAGCTGTTTTTT. Amino acids: CASSFGQEKTGELFF.

The V and J genes are TRBV5-1 and TRBJ2-1; 13 nucleotides match TRBD2. The CDR3 length is 15 residues. Germline loops: CDR1 SGHRS, CDR2 YFSETQ. J was trimmed by 8 bases and V by 4 bases; bases with no gene match: 6. CDR3 DNA sequence: TGCGCCAGCAGCGATACTAGCGGGGGGGCCTATGAGCAGTTCTTC. Its translation: CASSDTSGGAYEQFF.

The V call is TRBV7-2, the J call TRBJ2-5, with TRBD2 matching 9 bases. The CDR3 totals 14 residues. Germline V CDR1 and CDR2: SGHTA, FQGNSA. V was clipped by 4 bases and J by 5 bases; unmatched bases: 5. CDR3 in amino acids: CASSSSGGHETQYF. The CDR3 nucleotides read TGTGCCAGCAGCTCCAGCGGGGGGCACGAGACCCAGTACTTC.

This clone appeared once. The V call is TRBV27, the J call TRBJ2-7; possible D gene TRBD1, 6 bases. V was pared by 3 bases and J by 4 bases, with 19 bases between. Germline V gene data show CDR1 as MNHEY and CDR2 as SMNVEV (reference sequence). The CDR3 sequence is 16 residues long. This CDR3 reads CASSLASQGPQYEQYF. The CDR3 DNA sequence: TGTGCCAGCAGTTTGGCTTCACAGGGCCCGCAATACGAGCAGTACTTC.

This chain links TRBV6-1 with TRBJ2-4; 8 bases map to TRBD1. The CDR3 runs to 16 residues. The J segment lost 1 base and the V segment lost 3 bases, leaving 5 bases of the junction unmatched. Per germline, CDR1 MNHNS and CDR2 SASEGT. CDR3 residues: CASSEDRVGAKNIQYF. The CDR3, as DNA: TGTGCCAGCAGTGAGGACAGGGTAGGGGCCAAAAACATTCAGTACTTC.

The V gene is TRBV15, the J gene TRBJ1-2; 7 bases align to TRBD1. The length of the CDR3 is 13 residues. V lost 9 bases to trimming and J lost 4 bases; unmatched junction nucleotides: 8. In germline, CDR1 is LNHNV, CDR2 YYDKDF (reference sequence). The CDR3 DNA reads as TGTGCCACTGAACAGGGGATTGGCTATGGCTACACCTTC. It specifies CATEQGIGYGYTF.

There are a few counts of this clone. The gene calls are TRBV2 and TRBJ2-2; D remains unclear. V dropped 7 bases and J dropped 1 base, with 10 bases sitting between them. The germline V gene has CDR1 SNHLY and CDR2 FYNNEI. The CDR3 is 14 residues long. CDR3: CASTPAKNTGELFF. The CDR3 DNA reads as TGTGCCAGCACGCCAGCGAAGAACACCGGGGAGCTGTTTTTT.

V is TRBV18 and J is TRBJ2-7; D is perhaps TRBD2 (6 bases). The CDR3 contains 15 residues. The ends were cut back, 0 bases at V and 3 bases at J, with 12 bases in the middle. CDR1 is KGHSH and CDR2 is LQKENI in the germline V gene. CDR3: CASSPPGRGNYEQYF. The CDR3 DNA follows: TGTGCCAGCTCACCACCCGGCCGGGGGAACTACGAGCAGTACTTC.

The chain is built from TRBV4-1 and TRBJ1-6; the D is unclear. Trimming pared 1 base from V and 11 bases from J, leaving 6 bases between. Germline CDR1 MGHRA, CDR2 YSYEKL. This CDR3 contains 12 residues. As DNA, the CDR3 is TGCGCCAGCAGCCAAGCCATTGCACCCCTCCACTTT. This gives the protein CASSQAIAPLHF.

The chain has TRBV5-1 and TRBJ2-2; TRBD2 matches at 8 bases. This CDR3 contains 16 residues. The germline V gene has CDR1 SGHRS and CDR2 YFSETQ. Germline trimming cut 0 bases from V and 4 bases from J; bases unmatched to any gene: 5. CDR3 amino acids: CASSLAGGAGTGELFF. As DNA, the CDR3 is TGCGCCAGCAGCTTGGCCGGGGGGGCCGGCACCGGGGAGCTGTTTTTT.